Shown below are 29 T cell receptor beta chains from a single sample sequenced in a study of radiation and T cells in renal cell carcinoma. Sample treatment: 15 Gy SBRT to primary tumor, nephrectomy 4 weeks later. Profiled with immunoSEQ multiplex PCR; TCRdb holds only in-frame clones, not every one. The repertoire holds some 5,000 clones, with around half as singletons. The material sequenced was tumor tissue, taken from a patient whose treatment included radiotherapy and nephrectomy. The source of these receptors is a man in his sixties with renal cell carcinoma.

CDR3 amino acids: CASSGSGWGDETQYF. The CDR3 nucleotides are TGTGCCAGCAGCGGAAGTGGCTGGGGGGACGAGACCCAGTACTTC. The rearrangement joins TRBV7-9 to TRBJ2-5, with a tentative D call TRBD2 (6 bases). The CDR3 totals 15 residues. Germline V gene lookup returns CDR1 SEHNR and CDR2 FQNEAQ (reference sequence). V lost 5 bases to trimming and J lost 5 bases, with 18 bases between them.

The chain carries TRBV7-2 and TRBJ2-7; 9 bases are shared with TRBD2. The trim removed 5 bases at V and 7 bases at J, leaving 12 bases unmatched. CDR3 size: 15 residues. Germline CDR1 reads SGHTA; CDR2 reads FQGNSA. CDR3 sequence: CASSVLAGLSGEQYF. The CDR3 DNA reads TGTGCCAGCAGCGTACTAGCGGGCCTCTCAGGGGAGCAGTACTTC. Together with reference TRBV7-2 and TRBJ2-7, the CDR3 gives the full variable domain: GAGVSQSPSNKVTEKGKDVELRCDPISGHTALYWYRQSLGQGLEFLIYFQGNSAPDKSGLPSDRFSAERTGGSVSTLTIQRTQQEDSAVYLCASSVLAGLSGEQYFGPGTRLTVT.

The chain uses TRBV11-3 and TRBJ1-5; TRBD1 might be the D (5 bases). CDR1 is SGHNT, CDR2 YENEEA, per germline. The CDR3 loop spans 16 amino acids. V was clipped by 3 bases and J by 3 bases, with 15 bases between them. The CDR3 is CASSLGVGQVNQPQHF. The CDR3 DNA reads as TGTGCCAGCAGCTTGGGGGTAGGGCAGGTCAATCAGCCCCAGCATTTT.

V is TRBV7-2 and J is TRBJ1-1; no firm D call. V shed 7 bases and J shed 0 bases, with 12 bases lying between them. The CDR3 covers 14 residues. Germline V lookup: CDR1 SGHTA, CDR2 FQGNSA. The CDR3 here is CASILPEMNTEAFF. The CDR3 region has the DNA TGTGCCAGCATCCTTCCAGAAATGAACACTGAAGCTTTCTTT. Complete variable domain (other parts from reference TRBV7-2 and TRBJ1-1): GAGVSQSPSNKVTEKGKDVELRCDPISGHTALYWYRQSLGQGLEFLIYFQGNSAPDKSGLPSDRFSAERTGGSVSTLTIQRTQQEDSAVYLCASILPEMNTEAFFGQGTRLTVV.

J is TRBJ1-2 and V is TRBV5-6; D may be TRBD1 (6 bases). This CDR3 has 14 residues. CDR1 is SGHDT and CDR2 is YYEEEE in the germline V gene. Trimming removed 1 base at V and 4 bases at J, with 11 bases between. CDR3 sequence: CASSLLETGYGYTF. Written as DNA, the CDR3 is TGTGCCAGCAGCTTGCTCGAGACAGGCTATGGCTACACCTTC.

This clone rates as medium-sized. The chain is built from TRBV4-1 and TRBJ1-3; 8 bases are shared with TRBD1. From germline, CDR1 is MGHRA and CDR2 YSYEKL. The CDR3 totals 15 residues. V dropped 4 bases and J dropped 2; count of bases not matched to a gene: 4. The CDR3 coding sequence is TGCGCCAGCAGCCGAGGACAGGGTACTGGAAACACCATATATTTT. Amino acids: CASSRGQGTGNTIYF.

This sequence joins TRBV2 and TRBJ1-5, with D uncertain. Germline V gene sequence: CDR1 SNHLY, CDR2 FYNNEI. The CDR3 consists of 12 residues. Between the trimmed V and J ends, which lost 5 bases and 5 bases, there was a span of 7 bases. Here the CDR3 reads CASSSRDQPQHF. CDR3 bases: TGTGCCAGCAGTAGTAGGGATCAGCCCCAGCATTTT.

This clone is categorized as medium-sized. The chain joins TRBV29-1 to TRBJ2-7, with D unclear. Germline V gene sequence: CDR1 SQVTM, CDR2 ANQGSEA. The CDR3 runs to 12 residues. Trimming pared 1 base from V and 3 bases from J, leaving 7 bases between. Here the CDR3 reads CSVEVRDYEQYF. The DNA for the CDR3 is TGCAGCGTTGAAGTACGAGACTACGAGCAGTACTTC.

This clone was counted between two and nine times. This rearrangement joins TRBV29-1 to TRBJ1-1; D might be TRBD1 (6 bases). The V and J ends lost 7 bases and 3 bases respectively, with 18 bases between them. The CDR3 is 14 residues long. In germline, CDR1 is SQVTM, CDR2 ANQGSEA. The CDR3 DNA reads TGCAGCGCCGTCCCTGAGGGGGGGTACACTGAAGCTTTCTTT. It translates to CSAVPEGGYTEAFF.

The chain links TRBV5-5 to TRBJ1-3, with 7 bases lining up with TRBD1. Unmatched junction bases numbered 2, after V lost 1 base and J lost 4 bases. The CDR3 is made up of 14 amino acids. CDR1 is SGHKS and CDR2 is YYEKEE in the germline V gene (reference sequence). CDR3 loop: CASSLTGDGNTIYF. The CDR3 bases are TGTGCCAGCAGCTTGACAGGGGACGGAAACACCATATATTTT.

This clone appeared a few times. The chain has TRBV5-5 and TRBJ1-5; D is uncertain. CDR1 is SGHKS, CDR2 YYEKEE, per germline (reference sequence). CDR3 length: 14 residues. V was shortened by 2 bases and J by 0 bases, with 6 bases between the two germline ends. The CDR3 here is CASSFHNSNQPQHF. The CDR3, as DNA: TGTGCCAGCAGCTTCCATAATAGCAATCAGCCCCAGCATTTT.

This clone was observed a few times. The V call is TRBV7-2, the J call TRBJ1-1; no firm D call. This CDR3 has 12 residues. CDR1 and CDR2 (germline): SGHTA, FQGNSA. The ends were cut back, 3 bases at V and 10 bases at J, with 12 bases in the middle. This CDR3 reads CASSLDGRGAFF. In nucleotides, the CDR3 is TGTGCCAGCAGCTTGGATGGTCGAGGAGCTTTCTTT.

The chain is built from TRBV6-1 and TRBJ1-3, with 7 bases aligning to TRBD1. There are 14 residues in the CDR3. With V trimmed by 8 bases and J by 6 bases, 10 bases remained unmatched. Looked up from germline, CDR1 is MNHNS and CDR2 is SASEGT. The CDR3 here is CASLMTGTENTIYF. The DNA of the CDR3 is TGTGCCAGCCTGATGACAGGGACTGAAAACACCATATATTTT.

This clone has a single count. The chain employs TRBV7-2 and TRBJ1-2; a weak D match, TRBD1 (6 bases). Trimming pared 3 bases from V and 0 bases from J, leaving 11 bases between. The CDR3 is 15 residues long. Germline V gives CDR1 SGHTA, CDR2 FQGNSA. CDR3 in amino acids: CASSFARGPNYGYTF. The CDR3 DNA is TGTGCCAGCAGCTTCGCCAGGGGCCCTAACTATGGCTACACCTTC.

The rearrangement joins TRBV7-2 to TRBJ1-5; D ambiguous. Germline CDR1 reads SGHTA; CDR2 reads FQGNSA. Deletions cut 5 bases from V and 0 bases from J, with 11 bases between. This CDR3 comprises 15 residues. CDR3 residues: CASSPSGNSNQPQHF. DNA of the CDR3: TGTGCCAGCAGCCCATCCGGCAATAGCAATCAGCCCCAGCATTTT.

This chain connects TRBV7-6 to TRBJ2-2; 14 bases are shared with TRBD2. J gave up 1 base and V 7 bases, and 8 bases lay outside the gene matches. The CDR3 consists of 18 residues. In germline, CDR1 is SGHVS, CDR2 FNYEAQ. CDR3 sequence (DNA): TGTGCCAGCAACCGACTAGCGGGAGGGCCGGGGAACACCGGGGAGCTGTTTTTT. Encoded protein: CASNRLAGGPGNTGELFF. The whole variable domain, remainder taken from reference TRBV7-6 and TRBJ2-2, is GAGVSQSPRYKVTKRGQDVALRCDPISGHVSLYWYRQALGQGPEFLTYFNYEAQQDKSGLPNDRFSAERPEGSISTLTIQRTEQRDSAMYRCASNRLAGGPGNTGELFFGEGSRLTVL.

The chain links TRBV2 to TRBJ1-1; no definite D call. The CDR3 length is 13 residues. Germline-derived CDR1 and CDR2 are SNHLY and FYNNEI. Between the trimmed V and J ends, which lost 7 bases and 3 bases, there was a span of 12 bases. DNA of the CDR3: TGTGCCAGCACCCCCGGAAGGGACACTGAAGCTTTCTTT. Its protein is CASTPGRDTEAFF.

CDR3: CASSRDMGGYQPQHF. The CDR3 DNA is TGTGCCAGCAGCCGAGACATGGGGGGTTATCAGCCCCAGCATTTT. This chain connects TRBV7-2 to TRBJ1-5; a weak D match, TRBD1 (5 bases). V lost 5 bases to trimming and J lost 5 bases, with 16 bases between them. Looked up from germline, CDR1 is SGHTA and CDR2 is FQGNSA. The CDR3 length is 15 residues.

V is TRBV6-6 and J is TRBJ1-6, with D unresolved. Germline assignment: CDR1 MNHNY and CDR2 SVGAGI (reference sequence). V lost 6 bases, J lost 4 bases, and 10 bases lay in between. The CDR3 has 14 amino acids. The CDR3 region is CASRLSDYNSPLHF. CDR3 in DNA: TGTGCCAGCAGATTGTCGGATTATAATTCACCCCTCCACTTT.

V usage is TRBV5-4 and J usage is TRBJ1-6; no firm D call. V lost 0 bases and J lost 6, with 7 bases in between. The CDR3 extends over 14 amino acids. The germline V gene has CDR1 SGHNT and CDR2 YYREEE (reference sequence). DNA for the CDR3: TGTGCCAGCAGCTTGGACGGAGCTAATTCACCCCTCCACTTT. Its translation is CASSLDGANSPLHF.

This clone is a singleton in its sample. The chain links TRBV30 to TRBJ1-1; D gene ambiguous. V gave up 0 bases and J gave up 4 bases, with 6 bases separating them. Germline V CDR1 and CDR2: GTSNPN, SVGIG (reference sequence). There are 12 residues in the CDR3. CDR3 coding DNA: TGTGCCTGGAGTGTAGCATTCACTGAAGCTTTCTTT. It translates to CAWSVAFTEAFF.

This clone was seen more than once but under ten times. The sample carries other DNA sequences with the same CDR3. The rearrangement uses TRBV15 and TRBJ1-4; D is ambiguous. This CDR3 is built from 13 residues. Between the trimmed V and J ends, which lost 0 bases and 7 bases, there was a span of 6 bases. Germline V lookup: CDR1 LNHNV, CDR2 YYDKDF (reference sequence). The CDR3 here is CATSRDRGEKLFF. The CDR3 DNA reads TGTGCCACCAGCAGAGATCGAGGTGAAAAACTGTTTTTT. Supplemented by reference TRBV15 and TRBJ1-4, the full variable domain reads DAMVIQNPRYQVTQFGKPVTLSCSQTLNHNVMYWYQQKSSQAPKLLFHYYDKDFNNEADTPDNFQSRRPNTSFCFLDIRSPGLGDTAMYLCATSRDRGEKLFFGSGTQLSVL.

The chain couples TRBV19 to TRBJ2-3; 10 positions match TRBD2. Losses at the gene ends were 4 bases for V and 7 bases for J; bases not matched to a gene: 8. This CDR3 is 15 amino acids long. Germline V gene data show CDR1 as LNHDA and CDR2 as SQIVND (reference sequence). The CDR3 protein is CASSTSSGSLYTQYF. CDR3 sequence (DNA): TGTGCCAGTAGTACCTCTAGCGGGAGTCTATATACGCAGTATTTT.

The CDR3 DNA reads as TGTGCCAGCAGTCACCGGGACAGGGCCCAAGAGACCCAGTACTTC. This translates into CASSHRDRAQETQYF. The chain couples TRBV28 to TRBJ2-5; 9 positions match TRBD1. The CDR3 runs 15 residues. Germline V gene data show CDR1 as MDHEN and CDR2 as SYDVKM. The V segment lost 5 bases and the J segment 1 base; nucleotides outside the gene matches: 5.

CDR3 DNA sequence: TGTGCCAGCAGCCCCGGGGCCGGAACCTACGAGCAGTACTTC. Translated: CASSPGAGTYEQYF. The chain couples TRBV6-1 to TRBJ2-7; tentatively, D is TRBD1 or TRBD2 (5 bases each). Germline lookup yields CDR1 MNHNS and CDR2 SASEGT. CDR3 size: 14 residues. Trimming removed 6 bases at V and 2 bases at J, with 14 bases between.

The genes are TRBV15 and TRBJ2-1; D is perhaps TRBD1 (6 bases). The germline gives CDR1 LNHNV, CDR2 YYDKDF (reference sequence). V was cut by 0 bases and J by 10 bases, with 7 bases left in between. The CDR3 runs 12 residues. CDR3 region: CATSRDRGEQFF. The CDR3 nucleotides read TGTGCCACCAGCAGAGATAGGGGGGAGCAGTTCTTC. Full variable domain (rest looked up from reference TRBV15 and TRBJ2-1): DAMVIQNPRYQVTQFGKPVTLSCSQTLNHNVMYWYQQKSSQAPKLLFHYYDKDFNNEADTPDNFQSRRPNTSFCFLDIRSPGLGDTAMYLCATSRDRGEQFFGPGTRLTVL.

This clone ranks as large (0.1 to 1%). The chain employs TRBV10-1 and TRBJ2-7, with D possibly being TRBD1 (6 bases). CDR1 is WNHNN and CDR2 is SYGVQD in the germline V gene (reference sequence). Trimming stripped 4 bases from V and 6 bases from J, with 10 bases between. CDR3 length equals 12 residues. The CDR3 nucleotides read TGCGCCAGCAGTGGACAAGGGGGCGAGCAGTACTTC. It translates to CASSGQGGEQYF.

This clone is medium-sized. The chain has TRBV4-2 and TRBJ1-4; D uncertain. CDR1 is LGHNA, CDR2 YNFKEQ, per germline. Trimming cost V 0 bases and J 0 bases, with 5 bases left between them. The CDR3 is 15 residues long. The CDR3 nucleotides read TGTGCCAGCAGCCAAGATAGGGCAACTAATGAAAAACTGTTTTTT. It yields the protein CASSQDRATNEKLFF.

V and J are TRBV5-5 and TRBJ2-7; unclear D gene. This CDR3 has 13 residues. Germline V gene data show CDR1 as SGHKS and CDR2 as YYEKEE (reference sequence). Trimming shortened V by 2 bases and J by 2 bases, and 8 bases separated the two germline ends. CDR3 nucleotide sequence: TGTGCCAGCAGCTTAGACGGAGCCTACGAGCAGTACTTC. Translating gives CASSLDGAYEQYF.